This TCR beta chain was sequenced in a study of T cells in Graves' hyperthyroidism and ophthalmopathy. Researchers took RNA transcripts and amplified the TCR beta CDR3 regions from them. The HTBI primer set served for first-round RT-PCR of the TCR CDR3. TCRdb re-called the multiplex PCR reads through MiXCR, storing one row per CDR3 protein. The table shows approximately 410,000 distinct CDR3 sequences, with about 13% occurring only once. Stable disease denoted Graves' hyperthyroidism without ophthalmopathy progression within 18 months. Diagnoses rested on clinical symptoms, serum thyroxine and TRAb, thyroid ultrasound and orbital computed tomography. The CDR3 contains 15 residues. Germline assignment: CDR1 MNHNS and CDR2 SASEGT. With V trimmed by 1 base and J by 7 bases, 6 bases remained unmatched.

The TCR originated in a woman between 18 and 29 years old with Graves' hyperthyroidism. Sequences were obtained from blood. V usage is TRBV6-1 and J usage is TRBJ2-5; TRBD2 aligns across 10 bases. CDR3 protein: CASSEGTSGPRTQYF. CDR3 DNA sequence: TGTGCCAGCAGTGAAGGGACTAGCGGCCCCAGGACCCAGTACTTC.